This paragraph reports one T cell receptor beta chain. The repertoire was sequenced with immunoSEQ multiplex PCR; TCRdb's copy has only in-frame clones and lacks some. Of roughly 46,000 clones listed, about 90% were seen once; the top ten hold roughly 54%. The sample is drawn from a study of OX40 agonist ivuxolimab in advanced cancers. Trimming cost V 1 base and J 2 bases, with 8 bases left between them. The germline CDR1 and CDR2 sequences are SGHAT and FQDESV (reference sequence). This CDR3 region has 14 residues. The sample in question was CD4+ or CD8+ T cells sorted from blood, obtained in a trial of the OX40 agonist ivuxolimab. The TCR sequence derives from an adult with an advanced solid tumor such as melanoma, head and neck, liver or kidney cancer. This sequence joins TRBV11-1 and TRBJ2-5; D ambiguous. The CDR3 sequence is CASSLDQLQETQYF. The CDR3 DNA follows: TGTGCCAGCAGCTTAGATCAACTACAAGAGACCCAGTACTTC.